The 29 T cell receptor beta chains reported below all come from one sample, sequenced in a study of blood T cell repertoires in COVID-19. Assay: immunoSEQ multiplex PCR; the TCRdb copy retains only in-frame clones and omits some. This table has 350,000 or so clones, roughly nine tenths appearing once. The specimen was peripheral blood. Source of these receptors: a woman aged 55-69 years with COVID-19, enrolled during active disease.

The rearrangement joins TRBV19 to TRBJ1-5, with TRBD1 matching 8 bases. Germline values: CDR1 LNHDA, CDR2 SQIVND (reference sequence). The V gene end was trimmed by 6 bases and the J gene end by 1 base; junction bases not matched to a gene: 8. The CDR3 loop spans 16 amino acids. The CDR3 is CASSLRGHGSNQPQHF. The CDR3 coding sequence is TGTGCCAGTAGCCTCAGGGGGCATGGGAGCAATCAGCCCCAGCATTTT.

The sample holds one count of this clone. The V call is TRBV28, the J call TRBJ2-1, with D hard to call. CDR1 and CDR2 (germline): MDHEN, SYDVKM. V was shortened by 6 bases and J by 0 bases, with 6 bases between the two germline ends. This CDR3 is built from 13 residues. The CDR3 DNA is TGTGCCAGCAGGCCCAGCTCCTACAATGAGCAGTTCTTC. Its translation: CASRPSSYNEQFF.

This sequence joins TRBV30 and TRBJ1-1; D is perhaps TRBD1 (5 bases). This CDR3 has 13 residues. Between the trimmed V and J ends, which lost 1 base and 2 bases, there was a span of 8 bases. Germline V gene lookup returns CDR1 GTSNPN and CDR2 SVGIG (reference sequence). The CDR3, as DNA: TGTGCCTGGAGTGGGGGCCCCAACACTGAAGCTTTCTTT. Translated: CAWSGGPNTEAFF.

The chain links TRBV6-1 to TRBJ2-7; D not certain. The CDR3 totals 11 residues. Per the germline V gene, CDR1 is MNHNS and CDR2 is SASEGT. V lost 2 bases, J lost 12 bases, and 11 bases lay in between. CDR3 nucleotides: TGTGCCAGCAGTGAACCTGTGCGCCCGTACTTC. Translated: CASSEPVRPYF.

A remark on this clone: Other DNA sequences in this sample translate to the same CDR3. The chain is built from TRBV5-1 and TRBJ2-7; TRBD1 aligns across 9 bases. V shed 0 bases, J shed 2 bases, and the junction held 3 bases outside the gene matches. Looked up from germline, CDR1 is SGHRS and CDR2 is YFSETQ. The CDR3 covers 15 residues. CDR3 nucleotide sequence: TGCGCCAGCAGCTTGGGCGGACAGGGGACCTACGAGCAGTACTTC. This codes for CASSLGGQGTYEQYF.

V is TRBV28 and J is TRBJ2-3; D unresolved. The germline gives CDR1 MDHEN, CDR2 SYDVKM. Trimming removed 10 bases at V and 2 bases at J, with 7 bases between. CDR3 length: 11 amino acids. CDR3 in amino acids: CANLYTDTQYF. The CDR3 DNA reads TGTGCCAACCTATACACAGATACGCAGTATTTT. Looking up the rest from reference TRBV28 and TRBJ2-3 gives the full variable domain: DVKVTQSSRYLVKRTGEKVFLECVQDMDHENMFWYRQDPGLGLRLIYFSYDVKMKEKGDIPEGYSVSREKKERFSLILESASTNQTSMYLCANLYTDTQYFGPGTRLTVL.

The CDR3: CASSRGGNSNQPQHF. The CDR3 coding sequence is TGTGCCAGCAGCCGGGGGGGGAATAGCAATCAGCCCCAGCATTTT. The chain is built from TRBV16 and TRBJ1-5; D may be TRBD1 (5 bases). V was cut by 4 bases and J by 0 bases, with 10 bases left in between. CDR1 KGHSY and CDR2 FQNENV come from the germline V gene. This CDR3 contains 15 residues.

This clone was seen just once. The chain joins TRBV19 to TRBJ1-2, with TRBD1 identical over 9 bases. Germline trimming cut 6 bases from V and 7 bases from J; bases unmatched to any gene: 9. Germline lookup yields CDR1 LNHDA and CDR2 SQIVND (reference sequence). The CDR3 extends over 14 amino acids. The CDR3 reads CASSSTGTGIGYTF. Written as DNA, the CDR3 is TGTGCCAGTAGCTCCACCGGGACAGGGATTGGCTACACCTTC.

This clone was recorded once. The chain links TRBV5-5 to TRBJ1-1; D unresolved. V dropped 4 bases and J dropped 4 bases, with 11 bases sitting between them. Germline values: CDR1 SGHKS, CDR2 YYEKEE (reference sequence). The CDR3 totals 13 residues. The CDR3 coding sequence is TGTGCCAGCAGCCTGGGAGGGTTCACTGAAGCTTTCTTT. It specifies CASSLGGFTEAFF.

The chain employs TRBV2 and TRBJ1-1; D not certain. The CDR3 is made up of 13 amino acids. The V end lost 8 bases, the J end lost 2 bases, and 12 bases lay between the germline ends. Per germline, CDR1 SNHLY and CDR2 FYNNEI. DNA for the CDR3: TGTGCCAGCTCCGGGTCCGGTAACACTGAAGCTTTCTTT. It specifies CASSGSGNTEAFF.

The chain recombines TRBV27 with TRBJ1-2; no reliable D call. The CDR3 contains 14 residues. Germline V gene sequence: CDR1 MNHEY, CDR2 SMNVEV (reference sequence). The V and J ends lost 4 bases and 2 bases respectively, with 11 bases between them. CDR3: CASSSGRENYGYTF. CDR3 bases: TGTGCCAGCAGTTCCGGACGGGAGAACTATGGCTACACCTTC.

The chain couples TRBV7-2 to TRBJ1-3, with TRBD1 matching over 9 bases. The CDR3 runs to 14 residues. CDR1 and CDR2 (germline): SGHTA, FQGNSA. J gave up 5 bases and V 4 bases, and 3 bases lay outside the gene matches. The CDR3 DNA is TGTGCCAGCAGCTACGGACAGGGGCGAAACACCATATATTTT. Its translation: CASSYGQGRNTIYF.

V is TRBV18 and J is TRBJ2-1; possibly TRBD2 for D (5 bases). V was cut by 6 bases and J by 2 bases, with 14 bases left in between. The germline V gene encodes CDR1 KGHSH and CDR2 LQKENI. The CDR3 spans 15 residues. CDR3 sequence: CASSKTDYTYNEQFF. The CDR3 DNA reads as TGTGCCAGCTCGAAAACAGACTACACCTACAATGAGCAGTTCTTC.

The chain has TRBV18 and TRBJ1-5, with a tentative D call TRBD1 (5 bases). The CDR3 extends over 16 amino acids. CDR1 and CDR2 (germline): KGHSH, LQKENI. Trimming pared 4 bases from V and 3 bases from J, leaving 16 bases between. CDR3 amino acids: CASSQQGGATNQPQHF. In DNA, the CDR3 is TGTGCCAGCTCACAGCAGGGAGGAGCGACCAATCAGCCCCAGCATTTT.

This clone showed up just once. This chain uses TRBV5-1 with TRBJ1-2, with 8 bases identical to TRBD1. Germline V CDR1 and CDR2: SGHRS, YFSETQ. The CDR3 is 13 amino acids. Unmatched junction bases numbered 1, after V lost 3 bases and J lost 3 bases. As DNA, the CDR3 is TGCGCCAGCAGCTCGGGACAGGACTATGGCTACACCTTC. Amino acid sequence: CASSSGQDYGYTF. Looking up the rest from reference TRBV5-1 and TRBJ1-2 gives the full variable domain: KAGVTQTPRYLIKTRGQQVTLSCSPISGHRSVSWYQQTPGQGLQFLFEYFSETQRNKGNFPGRFSGRQFSNSRSEMNVSTLELGDSALYLCASSSGQDYGYTFGSGTRLTVV.

This chain joins TRBV19 and TRBJ1-1; the D gene is possibly TRBD1 (5 bases). This CDR3 is 13 amino acids long. Germline loops: CDR1 LNHDA, CDR2 SQIVND (reference sequence). Trimming cost V 2 bases and J 3 bases, with 7 bases left between them. The CDR3: CASSILGDTEAFF. The CDR3 nucleotides are TGTGCCAGTAGTATATTAGGGGACACTGAAGCTTTCTTT.

This clone was seen more than once but under ten times. The rearrangement joins TRBV7-3 to TRBJ2-3; 9 bases line up with TRBD1. The CDR3 loop spans 16 amino acids. Germline V CDR1 and CDR2: SGHTA, FQGTGA. The J segment lost 5 bases and the V segment lost 2 bases, leaving 8 bases of the junction unmatched. The DNA of the CDR3 is TGTGCCAGCAGCTTAGTCGGACAGGGGATGGGAGATACGCAGTATTTT. It specifies CASSLVGQGMGDTQYF.

CDR3 in amino acids: CASSIQGIGNYGYTF. The CDR3 nucleotides are TGTGCCAGTAGTATCCAGGGGATCGGGAACTATGGCTACACCTTC. The chain combines TRBV19 with TRBJ1-2; D possibly corresponds to TRBD1 (6 bases). Trimming removed 3 bases from V and 2 bases from J, with 13 bases in between. CDR3 size: 15 residues. Germline-derived CDR1 and CDR2 are LNHDA and SQIVND (reference sequence).

The chain recombines TRBV7-9 with TRBJ2-5; 7 bases agree with TRBD1. The V segment lost 8 bases and the J segment 8 bases; nucleotides outside the gene matches: 8. The CDR3 is made up of 12 amino acids. Germline CDR1 SEHNR, CDR2 FQNEAQ (reference sequence). In DNA form, the CDR3 reads TGTGCCAGCTCCGGGACAGCCATAACCCAGTACTTC. This translates into CASSGTAITQYF.

For the CDR3, the DNA is TGCGCCAGCCAGACAGGGGTTTTGAGTGCCTATGGCTACACCTTC. Protein sequence: CASQTGVLSAYGYTF. V and J are TRBV10-2 and TRBJ1-2; 8 nucleotides agree with TRBD1. This CDR3 is built from 15 residues. J gave up 4 bases and V 8 bases, and 12 bases lay outside the gene matches. In germline, CDR1 is WSHSY, CDR2 SAAADI.

The chain is built from TRBV6-6 and TRBJ2-3, with D possibly TRBD2 on 6 matching bases. The V end lost 2 bases, the J end lost 2 bases, and 8 bases lay between the germline ends. There are 14 residues in the CDR3. Germline V gives CDR1 MNHNY, CDR2 SVGAGI (reference sequence). In DNA form, the CDR3 reads TGTGCCAGCAGTTACGGGGGGTACACAGATACGCAGTATTTT. Its translation is CASSYGGYTDTQYF.

The chain combines TRBV28 with TRBJ1-2; TRBD1 is a possible D gene (5 bases). Germline CDR1 and CDR2: MDHEN and SYDVKM. V shed 8 bases and J shed 6 bases, with 13 bases lying between them. The length of the CDR3 is 12 residues. In DNA form, the CDR3 reads TGTGCCAGCGAGGCAGGGTTGAATGGCTACACCTTC. Translating it yields CASEAGLNGYTF.

This rearrangement joins TRBV6-2 or TRBV6-3 to TRBJ1-3; D gene unclear. Germline assignment: CDR1 MNHEY and CDR2 SVGEGT. The length of the CDR3 is 13 residues. Trimming cost V 2 bases and J 9 bases, with 11 bases left between them. This CDR3 reads CASSYAVRSTIYF. The CDR3 bases are TGTGCCAGCAGTTACGCAGTTCGGAGCACCATATATTTT.

This chain connects TRBV18 to TRBJ2-7, with 13 bases identical to TRBD2. CDR3 size: 15 residues. The junction had 9 bases not matched to a gene; V was cut back by 6 bases and J by 7 bases. The V gene's germline CDR1 is KGHSH and CDR2 LQKENI. The CDR3: CASSGYGLAGVEQYF. The CDR3 DNA sequence: TGTGCCAGCTCCGGCTACGGACTAGCGGGGGTGGAGCAGTACTTC.

The J gene is TRBJ1-2, the V gene TRBV18; 10 bases line up with TRBD1. The germline CDR1 and CDR2 sequences are KGHSH and LQKENI. The ends lost 3 bases at V and 7 bases at J; junction bases unmatched: 5. The CDR3 covers 14 residues. The CDR3 is CASSPQDRGSGYTF. The CDR3 nucleotides are TGTGCCAGCTCACCCCAGGACAGGGGGTCTGGCTACACCTTC.

This clone was counted once. This chain uses TRBV27 with TRBJ1-1, with D hard to call. In germline, CDR1 is MNHEY, CDR2 SMNVEV (reference sequence). The CDR3 is 14 residues long. Trimming removed 7 bases at V and 7 bases at J, with 19 bases between. The CDR3 nucleotides read TGTGCCAGCACCGAGGGAGCTCTGGGAGGTGAAGCTTTCTTT. As protein: CASTEGALGGEAFF.

CDR3 region: CASSLGQGFTIYF. The CDR3 DNA sequence: TGTGCCAGCAGTCTGGGACAGGGATTCACCATATATTTT. V gene TRBV28 combines with J gene TRBJ1-3; 9 nucleotides match TRBD1. CDR1 MDHEN and CDR2 SYDVKM come from the germline V gene. V shed 5 bases, J shed 9 bases, and the junction held 5 bases outside the gene matches. This CDR3 region has 13 residues.

The CDR3 sequence is CASSRGQANTGELFF. In nucleotides, the CDR3 is TGTGCCAGCAGTAGGGGACAGGCGAACACCGGGGAGCTGTTTTTT. The chain employs TRBV3-1 (or the pseudogene TRBV3-2) and TRBJ2-2; 8 bases map to TRBD1. The V gene's germline CDR1 is LGHDT and CDR2 YNNKEL (reference sequence). Losses at the gene ends were 6 bases for V and 0 bases for J; bases not matched to a gene: 3. CDR3 size: 15 residues.

The rearrangement links TRBV2 to TRBJ1-5, with D maybe TRBD1 (5 bases). Germline assignment: CDR1 SNHLY and CDR2 FYNNEI. V lost 4 bases and J lost 4, with 11 bases in between. This CDR3 has 14 amino acids. CDR3 residues: CASSGGGENQPQHF. The CDR3 coding sequence is TGTGCCAGCAGTGGGGGGGGAGAGAATCAGCCCCAGCATTTT.